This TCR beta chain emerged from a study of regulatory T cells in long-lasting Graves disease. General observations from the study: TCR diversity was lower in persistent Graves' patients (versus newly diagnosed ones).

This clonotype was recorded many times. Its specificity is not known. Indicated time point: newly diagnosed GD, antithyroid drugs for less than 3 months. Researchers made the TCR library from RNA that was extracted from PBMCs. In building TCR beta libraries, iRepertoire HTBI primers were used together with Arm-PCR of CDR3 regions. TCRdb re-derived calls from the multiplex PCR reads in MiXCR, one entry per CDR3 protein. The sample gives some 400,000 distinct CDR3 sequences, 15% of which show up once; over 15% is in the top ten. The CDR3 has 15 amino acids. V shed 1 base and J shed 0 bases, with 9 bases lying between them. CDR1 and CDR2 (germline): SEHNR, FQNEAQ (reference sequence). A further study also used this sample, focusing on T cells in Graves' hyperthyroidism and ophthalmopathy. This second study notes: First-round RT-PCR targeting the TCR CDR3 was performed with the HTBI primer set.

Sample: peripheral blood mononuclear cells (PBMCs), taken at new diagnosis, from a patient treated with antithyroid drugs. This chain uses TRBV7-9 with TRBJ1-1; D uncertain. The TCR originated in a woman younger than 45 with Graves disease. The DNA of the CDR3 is TGTGCCAGCAGCTTAGGCGGGGTGATGAACACTGAAGCTTTCTTT. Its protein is CASSLGGVMNTEAFF.